This T cell receptor (beta chain) was documented in a study of identical twins. There are many counts of this clonotype. Its antigen remains unidentified. MiXCR, run by TCRdb on the 5' RACE reads, gives a single entry per CDR3 protein. Of approximately 470,000 distinct CDR3 sequences in the sample, around 14% were seen once. The CDR3 is made up of 14 amino acids. V lost 6 bases and J lost 8; bases outside the gene matches: 9. Germline V gives CDR1 ENHRY, CDR2 SYGVKD. Study conclusions and caveats: Out-of-frame alpha sequences that twins shared showed excess low generation probability.

Another study also made use of these data, one on yellow fever vaccine responses in identical twins.

The sequence came from a woman between 18 and 30 years old in good health. Sequenced input: CD4+ T cells sorted from blood. The chain employs TRBV10-3 and TRBJ2-1, with 8 bases fitting TRBD1. CDR3: CAIRPDRGLDEQFF. The CDR3 nucleotides are TGTGCCATCAGACCTGACAGGGGCTTGGATGAGCAGTTCTTC.